This entry describes one T cell receptor beta chain. The antigen is undetermined. The CDR3 spans 16 residues. The germline gives CDR1 SGHDN, CDR2 FVKESK. With 3 bases removed from V and 3 bases from J, the gap between germline ends came to 15 bases. This sample stems from a study of T-cell memory formation after mild COVID-19. The study's findings and limits: Pre-infection memory carried some responding clones, suggesting that cross-reactive memory joined. Day 15 to 85 contractors were CD4/CD8 balanced; later expanders leaned CD4+.

TCRdb reprocessed the 5' RACE reads with MiXCR, giving one entry per CDR3 protein. The sample yields under 400,000 distinct CDR3 sequences, roughly 21% seen once. The sequenced sample consisted of PBMCs or a T cell subset sorted from them (not recorded which). The sequence was obtained from an adult woman who had mild COVID-19 (a few samples of this study predate the infection). Cell type and time point are not known. The rearrangement uses TRBV14 and TRBJ2-1; D assignment may be TRBD1 or TRBD2 (6 bases each). This CDR3 is CASSHAGGTNYNEQFF. CDR3 nucleotide sequence: TGTGCCAGCAGCCATGCGGGCGGGACAAACTACAATGAGCAGTTCTTC.